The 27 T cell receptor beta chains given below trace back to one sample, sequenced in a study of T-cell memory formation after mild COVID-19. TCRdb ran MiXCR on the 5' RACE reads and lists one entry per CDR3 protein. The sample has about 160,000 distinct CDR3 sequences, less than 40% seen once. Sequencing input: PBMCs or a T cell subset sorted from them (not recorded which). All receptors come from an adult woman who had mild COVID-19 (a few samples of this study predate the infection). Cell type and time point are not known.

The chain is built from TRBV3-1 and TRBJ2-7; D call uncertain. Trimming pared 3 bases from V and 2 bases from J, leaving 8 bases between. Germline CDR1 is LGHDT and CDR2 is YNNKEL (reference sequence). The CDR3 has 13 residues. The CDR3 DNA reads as TGTGCCAGCAGCCAGGCCGGTGCCTACGAGCAGTACTTC. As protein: CASSQAGAYEQYF.

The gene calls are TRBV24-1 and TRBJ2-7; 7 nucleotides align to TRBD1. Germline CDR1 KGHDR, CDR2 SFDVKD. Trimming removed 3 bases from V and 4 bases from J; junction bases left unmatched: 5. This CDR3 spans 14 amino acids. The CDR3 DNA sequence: TGTGCCACCAGTGATCCGGACAGGAATTACGAGCAGTACTTC. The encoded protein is CATSDPDRNYEQYF.

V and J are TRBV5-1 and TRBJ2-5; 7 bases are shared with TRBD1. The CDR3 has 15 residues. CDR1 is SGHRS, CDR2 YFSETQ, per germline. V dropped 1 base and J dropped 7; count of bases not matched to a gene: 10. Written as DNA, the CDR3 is TGCGCCAGCAGCTTGCAGGTCCAGGGGGAAGGGACCCAGTACTTC. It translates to CASSLQVQGEGTQYF.

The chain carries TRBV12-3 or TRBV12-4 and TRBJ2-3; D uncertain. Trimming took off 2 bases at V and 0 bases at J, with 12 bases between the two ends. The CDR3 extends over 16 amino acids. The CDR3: CASSLLRRTSTDTQYF. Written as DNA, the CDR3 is TGTGCCAGCAGTTTACTACGTCGCACTAGCACAGATACGCAGTATTTT.

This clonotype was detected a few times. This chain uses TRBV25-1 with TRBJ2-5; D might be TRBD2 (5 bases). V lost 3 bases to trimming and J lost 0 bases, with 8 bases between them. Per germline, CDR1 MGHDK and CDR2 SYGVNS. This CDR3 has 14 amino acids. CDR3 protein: CASSEEVNQETQYF. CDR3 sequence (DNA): TGTGCCAGCAGTGAGGAGGTGAACCAAGAGACCCAGTACTTC.

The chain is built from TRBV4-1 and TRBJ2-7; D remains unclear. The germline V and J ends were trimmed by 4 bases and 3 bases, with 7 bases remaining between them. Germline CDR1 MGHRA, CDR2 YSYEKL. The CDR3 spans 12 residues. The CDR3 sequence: CASSPDNYEQYF. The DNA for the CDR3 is TGCGCCAGCAGCCCCGATAACTACGAGCAGTACTTC.

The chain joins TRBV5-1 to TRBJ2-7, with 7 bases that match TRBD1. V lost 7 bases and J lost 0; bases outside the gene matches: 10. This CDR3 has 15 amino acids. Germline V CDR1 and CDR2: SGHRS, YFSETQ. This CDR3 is CASRRDRTISYEQYF. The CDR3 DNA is TGCGCCAGCCGACGGGACAGAACTATCTCCTACGAGCAGTACTTC.

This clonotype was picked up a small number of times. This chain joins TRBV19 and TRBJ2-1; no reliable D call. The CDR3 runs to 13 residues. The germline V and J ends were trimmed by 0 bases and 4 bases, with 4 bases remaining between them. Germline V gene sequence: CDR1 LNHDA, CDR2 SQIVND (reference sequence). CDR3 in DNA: TGTGCCAGTAGTATAGATGTGTACAATGAGCAGTTCTTC. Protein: CASSIDVYNEQFF.

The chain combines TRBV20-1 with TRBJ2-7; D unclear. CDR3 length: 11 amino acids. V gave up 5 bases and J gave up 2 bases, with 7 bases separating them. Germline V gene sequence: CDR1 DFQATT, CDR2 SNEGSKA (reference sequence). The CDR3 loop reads CSASTPYEQYF. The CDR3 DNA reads TGCAGTGCTTCAACCCCCTACGAGCAGTACTTC.

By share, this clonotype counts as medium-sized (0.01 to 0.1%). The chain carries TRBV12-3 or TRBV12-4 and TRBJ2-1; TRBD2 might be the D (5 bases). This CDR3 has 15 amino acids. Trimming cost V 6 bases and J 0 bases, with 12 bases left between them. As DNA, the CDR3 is TGTGCCAGCAGCAAGGACTCGAGCTCCTACAATGAGCAGTTCTTC. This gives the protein CASSKDSSSYNEQFF.

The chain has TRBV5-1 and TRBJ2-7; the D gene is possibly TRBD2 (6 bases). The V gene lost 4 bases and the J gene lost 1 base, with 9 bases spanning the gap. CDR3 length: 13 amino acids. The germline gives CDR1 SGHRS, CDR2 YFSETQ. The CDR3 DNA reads TGCGCCAGCAGCGAGGGAGGATCCTACGAGCAGTACTTC. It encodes CASSEGGSYEQYF.

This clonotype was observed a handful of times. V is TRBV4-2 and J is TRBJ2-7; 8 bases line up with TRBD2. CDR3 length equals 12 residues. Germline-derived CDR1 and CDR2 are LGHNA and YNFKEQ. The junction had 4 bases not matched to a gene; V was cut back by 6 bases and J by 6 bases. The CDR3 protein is CASSSSGIEQYF. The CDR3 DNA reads TGTGCCAGCAGTAGTAGCGGGATCGAGCAGTACTTC.

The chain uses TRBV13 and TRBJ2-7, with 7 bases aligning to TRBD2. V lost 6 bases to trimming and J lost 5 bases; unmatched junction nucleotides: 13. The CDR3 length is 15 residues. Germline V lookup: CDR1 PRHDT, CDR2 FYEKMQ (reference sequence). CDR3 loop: CASSPAGGRSDEQYF. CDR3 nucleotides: TGTGCCAGCAGTCCGGCGGGCGGGAGAAGCGACGAGCAGTACTTC.

CDR3 region: CASSYLGIEAFF. Here the CDR3 DNA reads TGTGCCAGCAGTTACTTGGGGATTGAAGCTTTCTTT. The rearrangement joins TRBV6-6 to TRBJ1-1, with D uncertain. CDR3 size: 12 residues. V was cut by 1 base and J by 7 bases, with 7 bases left in between. The germline V gene has CDR1 MNHNY and CDR2 SVGAGI (reference sequence).

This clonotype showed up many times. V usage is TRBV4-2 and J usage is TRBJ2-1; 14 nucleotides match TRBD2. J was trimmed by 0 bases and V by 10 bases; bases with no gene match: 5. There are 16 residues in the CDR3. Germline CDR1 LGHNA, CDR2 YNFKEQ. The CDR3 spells CATGTSGGSSYNEQFF. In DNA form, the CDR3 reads TGTGCCACCGGGACTAGCGGGGGTAGCTCCTACAATGAGCAGTTCTTC.

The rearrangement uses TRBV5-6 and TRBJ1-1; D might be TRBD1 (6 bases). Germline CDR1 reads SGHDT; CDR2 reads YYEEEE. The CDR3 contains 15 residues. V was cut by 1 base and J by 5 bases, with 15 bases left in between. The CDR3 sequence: CASSLRVGARTEAFF. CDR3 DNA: TGTGCCAGCAGCTTGCGAGTGGGGGCCAGGACTGAAGCTTTCTTT.

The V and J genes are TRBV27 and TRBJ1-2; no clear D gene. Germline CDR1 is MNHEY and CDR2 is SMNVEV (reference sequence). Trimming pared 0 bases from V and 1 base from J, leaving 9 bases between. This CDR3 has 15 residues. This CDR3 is CASSLSLPINYGYTF. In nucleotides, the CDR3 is TGTGCCAGCAGTTTATCGCTCCCAATTAACTATGGCTACACCTTC.

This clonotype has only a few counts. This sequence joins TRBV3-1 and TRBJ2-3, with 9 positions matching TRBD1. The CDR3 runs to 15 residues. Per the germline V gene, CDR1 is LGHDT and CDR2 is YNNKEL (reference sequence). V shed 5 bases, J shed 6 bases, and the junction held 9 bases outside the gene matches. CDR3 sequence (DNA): TGTGCCAGCAGCATACGGGACAGGGCGCACGATACGCAGTATTTT. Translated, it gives CASSIRDRAHDTQYF.

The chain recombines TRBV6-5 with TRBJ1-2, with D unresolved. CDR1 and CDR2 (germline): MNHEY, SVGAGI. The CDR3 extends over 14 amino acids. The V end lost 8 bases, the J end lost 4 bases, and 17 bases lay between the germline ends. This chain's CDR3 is CASHGGFVGYGYTF. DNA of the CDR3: TGTGCCAGCCATGGCGGGTTCGTGGGCTATGGCTACACCTTC.

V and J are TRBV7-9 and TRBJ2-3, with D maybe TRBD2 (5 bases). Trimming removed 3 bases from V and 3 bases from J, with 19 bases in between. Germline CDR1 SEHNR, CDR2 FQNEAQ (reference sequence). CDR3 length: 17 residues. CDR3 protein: CASSFLGDTVGTDTQYF. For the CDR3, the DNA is TGTGCCAGCAGCTTCCTCGGGGATACGGTTGGGACAGATACGCAGTATTTT.

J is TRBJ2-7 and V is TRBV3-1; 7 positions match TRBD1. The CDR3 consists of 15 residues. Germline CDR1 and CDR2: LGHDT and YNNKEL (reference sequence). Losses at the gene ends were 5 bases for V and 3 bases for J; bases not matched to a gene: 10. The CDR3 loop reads CASSWTRSGGYEQYF. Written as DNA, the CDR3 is TGTGCCAGCAGCTGGACACGATCAGGGGGCTACGAGCAGTACTTC.

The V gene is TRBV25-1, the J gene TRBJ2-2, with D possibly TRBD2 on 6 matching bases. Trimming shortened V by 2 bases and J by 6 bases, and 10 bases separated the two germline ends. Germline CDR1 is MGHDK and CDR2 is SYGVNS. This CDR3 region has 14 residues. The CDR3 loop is CASSEGRDSGELFF. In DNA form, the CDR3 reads TGTGCCAGCAGTGAAGGTCGGGACTCCGGGGAGCTGTTTTTT.

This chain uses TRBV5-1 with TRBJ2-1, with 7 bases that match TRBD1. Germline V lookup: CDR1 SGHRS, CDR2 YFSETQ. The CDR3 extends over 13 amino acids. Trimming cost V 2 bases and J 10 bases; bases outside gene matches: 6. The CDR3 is CASSLEGGQEQFF. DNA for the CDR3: TGCGCCAGCAGCTTAGAAGGGGGCCAAGAGCAGTTCTTC. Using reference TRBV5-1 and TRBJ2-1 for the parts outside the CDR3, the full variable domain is KAGVTQTPRYLIKTRGQQVTLSCSPISGHRSVSWYQQTPGQGLQFLFEYFSETQRNKGNFPGRFSGRQFSNSRSEMNVSTLELGDSALYLCASSLEGGQEQFFGPGTRLTVL.

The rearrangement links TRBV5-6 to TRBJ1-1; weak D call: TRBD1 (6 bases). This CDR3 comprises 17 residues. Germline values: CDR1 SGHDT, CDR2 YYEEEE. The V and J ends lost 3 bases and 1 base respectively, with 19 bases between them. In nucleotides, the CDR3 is TGTGCCAGCAGCTCCTTCTGGACGACAGGAGAGAACACTGAAGCTTTCTTT. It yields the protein CASSSFWTTGENTEAFF.

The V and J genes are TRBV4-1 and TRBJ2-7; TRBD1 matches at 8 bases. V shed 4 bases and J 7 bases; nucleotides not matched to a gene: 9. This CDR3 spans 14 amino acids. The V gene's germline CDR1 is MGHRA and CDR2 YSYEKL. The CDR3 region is CASSPRQGTGEQYF. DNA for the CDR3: TGCGCCAGCAGCCCTCGACAGGGGACTGGGGAGCAGTACTTC.

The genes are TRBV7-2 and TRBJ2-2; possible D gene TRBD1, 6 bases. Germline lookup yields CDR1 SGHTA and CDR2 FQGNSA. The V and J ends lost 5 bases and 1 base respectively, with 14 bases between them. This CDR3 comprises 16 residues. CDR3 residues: CASSPTGLLNTGELFF. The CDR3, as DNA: TGTGCCAGCAGCCCGACAGGTCTATTGAACACCGGGGAGCTGTTTTTT.

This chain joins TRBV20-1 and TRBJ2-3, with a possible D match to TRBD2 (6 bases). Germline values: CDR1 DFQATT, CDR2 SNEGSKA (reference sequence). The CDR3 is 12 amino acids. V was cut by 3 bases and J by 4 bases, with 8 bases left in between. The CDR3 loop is CSARDYPDTQYF. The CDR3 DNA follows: TGCAGTGCTAGGGACTACCCAGATACGCAGTATTTT.